The entry that follows covers one TCR beta chain sequence. Its specific antigen is unknown. Within one base of it there is no much larger clone, and no base qualities were kept. Whole blood was collected in K2EDTA tubes by collaborating institutions according to the institutions' own protocols. For TCRbeta analysis, collaborators shipped samples in one of three forms: frozen whole blood, isolated PBMCs, or DNA extracted from either of those sample types. The germline V gene specifies MNHEY as CDR1 and SVGEGT as CDR2. Germline trimming: 0 bases from V, 2 bases from J; junction bases outside gene matches: 4. Reading from cysteine to phenylalanine, the CDR3 counts 17 amino acids. The read is trimmed to its CDR3 DNA, 51 bases read in frame from base 1. The source of the sample is a study of blood T cell repertoires in COVID-19 (TCRdb year 2020). For the study in its entirety: Collaborator samples came from the United States, Italy and Spain and covered acute and convalescent phases of COVID-19. The material from the prospective study consisted of cDNA or gDNA derived from T cells, B-cell-depleted T cells, or PBMCs. The dataset comprised deeply sampled blood TCRbeta repertoires from subjects exposed to, actively infected with, or recovered from COVID-19. The repertoires were made available in a free public database intended to serve as a resource for research on the immune response to SARS-CoV-2. Samples were obtained from the ongoing ImmuneRACE study (first 160 participants) and from 1,254 subjects provided by 6 global collaborators. The sample metadata nearly always contained a de-identified subject ID, COVID-19 status, age in years and sex. Where available, HLA class I and class II types were taken from metadata supplied by the sample provider and were not determined by assay-based typing.

TCRbeta CDR3 regions were amplified from genomic DNA using the immunoSEQ Assay, a bias-controlled multiplex PCR. The paper's processing steps were these. The number of nucleated cells in each sample was estimated by amplification of reference gene primers within the assay. To quantify the absolute abundance of each unique TCRbeta CDR3 rearrangement, sequence reads were collapsed and filtered. For each sample, productive Simpson clonality was calculated as the square root of Simpson's diversity index over productive rearrangements. Not all clones reach the TCRdb copy of this immuneACCESS table, which keeps in-frame sequences only. Checked studies attribute under half of the gap to unresolved V genes and leave the rest unexplained. V and J calls plus clone size are reproduced from that table; the DNA served to infer D and trimming. This sample gives roughly 200,000 clones in total; around four fifths of them show up just once. The ten largest make up around 30% of the sample.

What the study reported, not specific to this receptor: The amount of clinical and demographic metadata varied by source and participant and was provided uncurated.

Recombination connected TRBV6-2 or TRBV6-3 to TRBJ2-3, with 11 bases aligning to TRBD2. Sequenced sample: peripheral blood. The sequence came from a man aged 40-49 years with acute or convalescent COVID-19. The base sequence is TGTGCCAGCAGTTACTCTCCGGGACTAGCGGTCACAGATACGCAGTATTTT. Translated, this is CASSYSPGLAVTDTQYF.